This TCR beta chain was sequenced during a study of cytomegalovirus exposure and HLA in healthy donors listed by TCRdb under 2017. As for the study more broadly: According to an earlier analysis of 550 to 700 of the donors, about 180 million T cells yielded 117 million unique TCR beta sequences and approximately 300 Gb of sequence data. An early release that covered some 630 HLA-typed donors contained around 300 gigabases of sequencing data and 65 million to 100 million unique TCR sequences. Of the 350 to 400 genotyped donors, approximately 82% fell in the genetic ancestry cluster associated with self-reported Caucasian donors. The aim of the study was to test whether cataloging public T cell receptors could identify signatures of past pathogen exposure. Using immunosequencing, the study profiled T cell repertoires from about 650 subjects and related those repertoires to cytomegalovirus serostatus. Besides the first cohort of roughly 660 subjects, a separate validation cohort made up of 120 different subjects was used. To predict cytomegalovirus infection status, the study combined high-throughput TCR immunosequencing, statistical association of individual TCRs with disease status, and machine learning. A later analysis re-analyzed previously published TCR beta repertoires from 650 to 800 donors and added high-resolution HLA genotyping to study TCR occurrence patterns. Rather than drawing on any new phenotypic data, the later analysis identified candidate immune exposures from TCR beta sequences and the way those sequences occurred across donors. In an earlier analysis of 587 of the donors, high-throughput TCR beta sequencing was used to judge whether each TCR beta V gene segment behaved as functional or pseudogenic. Donor age, sex, ethnicity and CMV serostatus were compiled together with the repertoire data. In a later genetic analysis, genome-wide SNP genotypes for about 65% of the roughly 700 donors were used, and that subset was treated as a discovery cohort. All discovery cohort repertoires had been generated using a single sequencing platform. Class I and class II HLA loci were covered by the typing at four-digit resolution. The number of typed donors differed by locus: about 620-630 for A, B, C, DRB1 and DQB1; approximately 520 for DQA1; 606 for DPA1; and approximately 450 for DPB1. About five DR-DQ haplotypes were treated as single units for association and clustering because of strong linkage in the cohort. Across about 380 genotyped donors of the cohort, an average of roughly 250,000 unique TCR beta nucleotide sequences per donor were sequenced, and approximately 17% of those sequences were non-productive.

Study-wide conclusions, independent of this receptor: Cytomegalovirus status was reported to be diagnosed by the classifier with high specificity and sensitivity in both the original and validation cohorts. The sequencing pipeline was judged likely to have produced a cluster of highly shared sequence variants as a technical artifact. Most TCR sequences were observed very rarely across donors, whereas some public TCRs were present in many individuals. In this cohort, only TCR beta chains were sequenced, and detectable features were limited by the absence of alpha or paired-chain data. A later analysis found that most CMV-associated TCR beta chains appeared HLA-restricted, with HLA associations seemingly driven largely by CMV exposure. Three of the identified cytomegalovirus-associated TCR beta chains were confirmed in vitro to be specific for cytomegalovirus antigens. A total of 150 or so TCR beta chains were listed by the study as associated with cytomegalovirus. Because some donors lacked HLA typing at each locus, the association tests relied only on the typed subset. In a later analysis, TCR association rates were found to vary across HLA loci, with the most associated TCRs seen for DRB1 alleles and the fewest for HLA-C alleles. In a later analysis, HLA-associated TCR beta chains were found to be more clonally expanded and to have lower generation probabilities than equally common non-associated chains. In a later analysis, several top co-occurrence clusters were reported to appear linked to parvovirus B19, influenza, CMV and Epstein-Barr virus. It was suggested by the authors that the approach could potentially be generalized to other disease states and immunological phenotypes. According to a later genetic analysis, donors in an Asian-associated ancestry cluster had fewer N-insertions in productive TCRs than the roughly 700-donor mean. When HLA alleles, especially DR and DQ, strongly co-occurred, attributing TCR associations to individual alleles was difficult. Sequencing depth was assumed to be roughly uniform across donors in the presence/absence analyses, though that assumption may not hold. An earlier analysis of several hundred of the donors showed that most TCR beta V segments appeared in productive rearrangements either about 87% or about 30% of the time, which broadly matched IMGT annotations. Linkage disequilibrium might explain the correlated functional status among segregating V segments, but an unknown experimental factor could not be ruled out. A further reported finding was that TCR beta sequences accurately predicted the HLA-A and HLA-B alleles for most subjects in the first cohort. An association between a missense DCLRE1C variant and V-gene and J-gene trimming of TCR beta chains was found in a later genetic analysis and replicated in an independent cohort. In a later analysis, some 18,000 TCR beta sequences were associated with specific HLA alleles at a false discovery rate of 0.05. Some IMGT-functional V segments, including TRBV6-2 and TRBV6-3, could not be told apart with the 87-base-pair reads, so those segments were excluded. CMV serostatus was the only immune exposure information available for the cohort. Because counts were too low, about 15 rarely observed V segments, including chromosome 9 orphons, were left out of the earlier analysis of 587 of the donors.

In its sample, this clone was seen once. Its antigen has not been determined. Base-call qualities are not available, and no considerably larger clone is one nucleotide away. In total, over 600 healthy bone marrow donors made up the cohort. All cohort members were sampled while nominally healthy, although unrecorded immune exposures were likely present. The donor was CMV seronegative and was included in the group of 352 seronegative cohort members. A peripheral blood sample was collected from each donor, and TCR beta sequencing was performed on peripheral blood mononuclear cells. Genomic DNA was extracted from the blood cell samples with the Qiagen DNeasy Blood Extraction Kit. At the junction V is shortened by 7 bases and J by 1 base, with 10 bases in between. From the cysteine up to the phenylalanine, the CDR3 has a length of 14 residues. Kept here is only the CDR3 DNA, which spans 42 bases and is read in frame from base 1. The germline V gene supplies CDR1 MDHEN and CDR2 SYDVKM.

The library was obtained by the immunoSEQ multiplex PCR assay. The multiplex PCR relied on a mix of 60 forward primers for TCR Vbeta segments and 13 reverse primers for TCR Jbeta segments. The CDR3 region of rearranged TCR beta genes was amplified from genomic DNA by a multiplex PCR assay. On the Illumina HiSeq System, the amplified TCR beta libraries were sequenced as 87-base-pair reads. Turning to the authors' computational methods: A later analysis counted 75 million to 100 million unique TCR beta chains across the 666 repertoires, and about 10 million of these chains were shared by at least two donors. Raw reads were error-corrected and collapsed into unique sequences by a nearest-neighbor algorithm in which closely related sequences were merged to remove PCR and sequencing errors. CDR3 sequences were aligned to IMGT reference sequences to assign V, D and J gene segments. Each retained sequence needed at least a six-nucleotide match to both a V gene segment and a J gene segment. Rearrangements were classified as productive when the CDR3 lacked stop codons and remained in frame with V and J, and all other rearrangements were classified as non-productive. CDR3 was defined by IMGT convention, running from the second conserved V-encoded cysteine to the conserved J-encoded phenylalanine. The earlier analysis of about 610 of the donors excluded any sequence lacking an unambiguous match to a single V gene segment. An earlier analysis of 450 to 650 of the donors called V segments functional above 56.7% productive rearrangements and segregating when the between-donor standard deviation exceeded 5%. A statistical classification framework was built to diagnose cytomegalovirus status from the catalog of TCR beta chain sequences. In a later analysis, V and J genes were assigned by comparing TCR nucleotide sequences against IMGT/GENE-DB human TR gene sequences. Using the TCRdist pipeline, a later analysis assigned CDR3 sequences along with most-parsimonious VDJ recombination scenarios. In a later analysis, each TCR beta chain was defined by its CDR3 amino acid sequence together with its V-gene family, and reads without a unique V-gene family were excluded. In a later analysis, fewer than 600 highly shared, low-generation-probability nucleotide sequences were removed to address suspected cross-contamination and a sequencing artifact. For each public chain, a later analysis derived a clonal expansion index from normalized ranks of inferred template counts within each repertoire. Generation probabilities in a later analysis came from a VDJ recombination model fitted to out-of-frame rearrangements, and those results were checked against IGoR. A later analysis scored TCR-TCR, TCR-HLA and TCR-CMV co-occurrence with hypergeometric tests, applying a repertoire-size bias correction to TCR pairs. A later analysis estimated false discovery rates by permuting HLA or CMV assignments 20 times. In a later analysis, co-occurring TCRs were grouped with DBSCAN, and TCRdist sequence similarity was added when clustering was performed within HLA-allele-positive subsets. Co-occurrence clustering excluded repertoires with fewer than 30,000 or more than 120,000 public chains, plus five with anomalous nucleotide sharing. In its TCRdb copy, this immuneACCESS table keeps in-frame sequences only and misses some clones. Where compared with another copy, unresolved V genes explain less than half of these, and the others have no known cause. Clone size and the V and J calls come from that table; the DNA yielded D and trimming. Within this sample are some 150,000 clones, with 79% of them counted one time only. Around 2.3% of the sample is taken by the ten largest.

This receptor was taken from a woman aged 45-65 years in good health and CMV-seronegative. Sequenced input: PBMCs. Recombination joined TRBV28 with TRBJ2-2; the D gene is possibly TRBD2, with 5 bases matching. The CDR3 is CASTPAVNTGELFF. The sequence in DNA is TGTGCCAGCACCCCAGCGGTGAACACCGGGGAGCTGTTTTTT.